The 21 T cell receptor beta chains below come from one sample, sequenced in a study of regulatory T cells in long-lasting Graves disease. Time point: newly diagnosed GD, antithyroid drugs for less than 3 months. PBMC RNA served as the TCR library source. Sequencing libraries for TCR beta were prepared with iRepertoire HTBI primers and Arm-PCR of CDR3 regions. TCRdb fed the multiplex PCR reads into MiXCR, producing one record per CDR3 protein. The data show roughly 440,000 distinct CDR3 sequences, around 17% seen once. A further study also used this sample, focusing on T cells in Graves' hyperthyroidism and ophthalmopathy.

The sample was peripheral blood mononuclear cells (PBMCs), taken at new diagnosis, from a patient treated with antithyroid drugs. These receptor sequences come from a woman in her late teens or twenties with Graves disease.

Note on this clonotype: A read error is possible here, since a much larger clone lies one base away. The V and J genes are TRBV20-1 and TRBJ2-7, with TRBD1 matching 9 bases. CDR1 DFQATT and CDR2 SNEGSKA come from the germline V gene (reference sequence). Unmatched junction bases numbered 21, after V lost 5 bases and J lost 1 base. The CDR3 has 19 residues. CDR3 protein: CSAFRPGFTGGTISYEQYF. The CDR3 nucleotides are TGCAGTGCTTTCCGGCCTGGGTTCACAGGGGGCACAATATCCTACGAGCAGTACTTC.

This clonotype was counted ten times or more. The J gene is TRBJ2-7, the V gene TRBV28; 10 bases agree with TRBD2. J was trimmed by 0 bases and V by 2 bases; bases with no gene match: 13. CDR1 is MDHEN, CDR2 SYDVKM, per germline. The CDR3 consists of 19 residues. CDR3 sequence: CASSLGPPSGSYTSYEQYF. The CDR3, as DNA: TGTGCCAGCAGTTTAGGTCCGCCTAGCGGGAGCTACACCTCCTACGAGCAGTACTTC. Combining the CDR3 with reference TRBV28 and TRBJ2-7 gives the whole variable domain DVKVTQSSRYLVKRTGEKVFLECVQDMDHENMFWYRQDPGLGLRLIYFSYDVKMKEKGDIPEGYSVSREKKERFSLILESASTNQTSMYLCASSLGPPSGSYTSYEQYFGPGTRLTVT.

This clonotype was recorded at least ten times. The chain combines TRBV2 with TRBJ2-5; D possibly corresponds to TRBD2 (7 bases). The CDR3 is 15 amino acids. Germline V CDR1 and CDR2: SNHLY, FYNNEI. V lost 7 bases and J 9 bases, leaving 24 bases between the germline ends. CDR3 coding DNA: TGTGCCAGCATCCGAACGGGGGGCAACGGGGAGGCCCAGTACTTC. Its protein product is CASIRTGGNGEAQYF. Looking up the rest from reference TRBV2 and TRBJ2-5 gives the full variable domain: EPEVTQTPSHQVTQMGQEVILRCVPISNHLYFYWYRQILGQKVEFLVSFYNNEISEKSEIFDDQFSVERPDGSNFTLKIRSTKLEDSAMYFCASIRTGGNGEAQYFGPGTRLLVL.

This clonotype was recorded many times. The chain couples TRBV30 to TRBJ1-1; D might be TRBD1 (6 bases). This CDR3 comprises 16 residues. In germline, CDR1 is GTSNPN, CDR2 SVGIG (reference sequence). Trimming removed 3 bases from V and 0 bases from J, with 17 bases in between. The CDR3 nucleotides read TGTGCCTGGAGCGCCTGGGGGCCCCCCATGAACACTGAAGCTTTCTTT. This translates into CAWSAWGPPMNTEAFF.

Only a few counts were recorded for this clonotype. The gene calls are TRBV7-3 and TRBJ2-6; 8 nucleotides match TRBD1. Germline V gene data show CDR1 as SGHTA and CDR2 as FQGTGA. V shed 3 bases, J shed 0 bases, and the junction held 10 bases outside the gene matches. The CDR3 totals 19 residues. The CDR3 is CASSFLRPQGDSGANVLTF. The CDR3 DNA is TGTGCCAGCAGCTTCCTACGCCCACAGGGGGACTCTGGGGCCAACGTCCTGACTTTC.

This clonotype showed up many times. The chain links TRBV20-1 to TRBJ2-1; D is undetermined. CDR3 size: 14 residues. V gave up 1 base and J gave up 4 bases, with 11 bases separating them. Germline CDR1 DFQATT, CDR2 SNEGSKA (reference sequence). This CDR3 reads CSARVPLRYNEQFF. CDR3 coding DNA: TGCAGTGCTAGAGTCCCCCTTAGATACAATGAGCAGTTCTTC.

This clonotype was observed at least ten times. V is TRBV12-3 or TRBV12-4 and J is TRBJ1-5; D unclear. This CDR3 comprises 14 residues. Trimming took off 6 bases at V and 5 bases at J, with 14 bases between the two ends. CDR3 nucleotide sequence: TGTGCCAGCAGCCCCAGCGGGAAGTATCAGCCCCAGCATTTT. Residues: CASSPSGKYQPQHF.

Of note for this clonotype: Just one base apart from a much larger clone, this may be a read error. The chain joins TRBV30 to TRBJ2-7; D is unclear. CDR1 GTSNPN and CDR2 SVGIG come from the germline V gene (reference sequence). Between the trimmed V and J ends, which lost 1 base and 7 bases, there was a span of 14 bases. The CDR3 has 13 residues. In DNA form, the CDR3 reads TGTGCCTGGAGTGCTCCCGACATGGATGAGCAGTACTTC. Its translation is CAWSAPDMDEQYF.

This clonotype has just a few counts. Here the CDR3 DNA reads TGCAGCGTTGAACTGTGGCAGACGTGGTACGAAGAGACCCAGTACTTC. The encoded protein is CSVELWQTWYEETQYF. V usage is TRBV29-1 and J usage is TRBJ2-5; D is unresolved. The germline V gene encodes CDR1 SQVTM and CDR2 ANQGSEA. This CDR3 has 16 residues. The ends were cut back, 2 bases at V and 3 bases at J, with 19 bases in the middle.

This sequence joins TRBV5-6 and TRBJ1-6, with a possible D match to TRBD1 (6 bases). V was shortened by 4 bases and J by 7 bases, with 18 bases between the two germline ends. This CDR3 contains 16 residues. CDR1 is SGHDT, CDR2 YYEEEE, per germline. Here the CDR3 reads CASSTEGGRRNSPLHF. CDR3 DNA: TGTGCCAGCAGCACAGAGGGGGGAAGGAGGAATTCACCCCTCCACTTT.

The chain recombines TRBV6-2 or TRBV6-3 with TRBJ2-1, with 9 bases identical to TRBD2. J gave up 3 bases and V 1 base, and 7 bases lay outside the gene matches. From germline, CDR1 is MNHEY and CDR2 SVGEGT. The length of the CDR3 is 17 residues. The CDR3 nucleotides read TGTGCCAGCAGTTACTATATCGGCGGGAGGGGCTACAATGAGCAGTTCTTC. Its protein product is CASSYYIGGRGYNEQFF.

This clonotype appeared many times. The V gene is TRBV28, the J gene TRBJ2-3; D remains unclear. This CDR3 region has 18 residues. V gave up 11 bases and J gave up 0 bases, with 27 bases separating them. Per the germline V gene, CDR1 is MDHEN and CDR2 is SYDVKM. CDR3 bases: TGTGCCGCGACCGCCGCCGGACGACGAACGACTAGCACAGATACGCAGTATTTT. The encoded protein is CAATAAGRRTTSTDTQYF.

The chain is built from TRBV7-8 and TRBJ2-1; D might be TRBD2 (5 bases). V was trimmed by 2 bases and J by 4 bases, leaving 9 bases between them. Germline loops: CDR1 SGHVS, CDR2 FQNEAQ. The CDR3 contains 14 residues. The CDR3 coding sequence is TGTGCCAGCAGCTTAATCAGCGGATACAATGAGCAGTTCTTC. Its protein is CASSLISGYNEQFF.

The genes are TRBV7-3 and TRBJ2-1; TRBD2 matches at 7 bases. This CDR3 is 14 amino acids long. J was trimmed by 8 bases and V by 5 bases; bases with no gene match: 9. Germline values: CDR1 SGHTA, CDR2 FQGTGA. Here the CDR3 reads CASSQRDVRDEQFF. CDR3 DNA: TGTGCCAGCAGCCAGCGGGACGTTCGCGATGAGCAGTTCTTC.

V usage is TRBV2 and J usage is TRBJ1-5; no reliable D call. Germline V lookup: CDR1 SNHLY, CDR2 FYNNEI. V was shortened by 6 bases and J by 3 bases, with 18 bases between the two germline ends. The CDR3 runs 16 residues. CDR3 DNA: TGTGCCAGCAGACCCGGACTATATTGGCTCAATCAGCCCCAGCATTTT. Its translation is CASRPGLYWLNQPQHF.

This clonotype occurred a few times. The V and J genes are TRBV14 and TRBJ1-1; possibly TRBD1 for D (6 bases). The V gene's germline CDR1 is SGHDN and CDR2 FVKESK. The V and J ends lost 2 bases and 2 bases respectively, with 15 bases between them. There are 16 residues in the CDR3. CDR3 coding DNA: TGTGCCAGCAGCCAACTCCGGAGGGGGGCAAACACTGAAGCTTTCTTT. This encodes CASSQLRRGANTEAFF.

This clonotype was found many times. The J gene is TRBJ2-3, the V gene TRBV11-2; D is perhaps TRBD2 (6 bases). Germline V CDR1 and CDR2: SGHAT, FQNNGV. Trimming took 0 bases from V and 0 from J, leaving 7 bases between them. The CDR3 loop spans 15 amino acids. CDR3 in amino acids: CASSLDRGSTDTQYF. The DNA of the CDR3 is TGTGCCAGCAGCTTAGATCGGGGGAGCACAGATACGCAGTATTTT.

This clonotype has ten or more counts. V usage is TRBV4-3 and J usage is TRBJ2-3, with TRBD1 identical over 8 bases. V lost 4 bases, J lost 4 bases, and 7 bases stayed unmatched. The CDR3 has 15 amino acids. Per the germline V gene, CDR1 is LGHNA and CDR2 is YSLEER. The CDR3 region has the DNA TGCGCCAGCAGCCTCGAGGACAGGGTCGCAGATACGCAGTATTTT. Amino acid sequence: CASSLEDRVADTQYF.

To note about this clonotype: A read error is possible here, since a much larger clone lies one base away. The chain has TRBV20-1 and TRBJ1-5; TRBD1 aligns across 7 bases. The CDR3 has 15 residues. Germline lookup yields CDR1 DFQATT and CDR2 SNEGSKA (reference sequence). The CDR3 sequence: CSASVLGQVVQRQHF. The CDR3 DNA reads as TGCAGTGCTAGTGTTCTCGGACAGGTGGTTCAGCGCCAGCATTTT.

V usage is TRBV6-4 and J usage is TRBJ2-3; the D gene is possibly TRBD2 (6 bases). Trimming took 2 bases from V and 2 from J, leaving 11 bases between them. Germline assignment: CDR1 MRHNA and CDR2 SNTAGT. There are 15 residues in the CDR3. The DNA for the CDR3 is TGTGCCAGCAGTGACCTGGGACTCGTCACAGATACGCAGTATTTT. This codes for CASSDLGLVTDTQYF.

In its sample, this clonotype was seen a few times. V usage is TRBV29-1 and J usage is TRBJ2-6; a weak D match, TRBD1 (5 bases). This CDR3 has 15 amino acids. Per the germline V gene, CDR1 is SQVTM and CDR2 is ANQGSEA. The V end lost 6 bases, the J end lost 0 bases, and 12 bases lay between the germline ends. CDR3 bases: TGCAGCGTGCAGGGCTCGGGCTCTGGGGCCAACGTCCTGACTTTC. Protein: CSVQGSGSGANVLTF.